These 14 T cell receptor beta chains originate from one sample sequenced in a study of T cells after yellow fever vaccination. TCRdb re-analysed the 5' RACE reads in MiXCR, keeping a single row per CDR3 protein. The repertoire consists of 500,000 to 650,000 distinct CDR3 sequences, with less than 20% occurring once and the leading ten covering approximately 15%. Sequenced here: PBMCs, sampled about 5 days after the first yellow fever vaccination. The source is a man between 18 and 29 years old who received the YFV17D yellow fever vaccine.

V and J are TRBV9 and TRBJ2-1, with a weak D call TRBD2 (6 bases). The CDR3 totals 16 residues. V lost 4 bases to trimming and J lost 2 bases, with 16 bases between them. Germline V gene data show CDR1 as SGDLS and CDR2 as YYNGEE. The CDR3 DNA sequence: TGTGCCAGCAGCATTGGGACTCTCAGGACCTACAATGAGCAGTTCTTC. Its translation is CASSIGTLRTYNEQFF.

This clonotype was counted between two and nine times. The chain recombines TRBV7-8 with TRBJ2-1, with a tentative D call TRBD2 (6 bases). The CDR3 is 17 amino acids. Trimming shortened V by 5 bases and J by 5 bases, and 22 bases separated the two germline ends. Germline V gene lookup returns CDR1 SGHVS and CDR2 FQNEAQ. CDR3 nucleotide sequence: TGTGCCAGCAGCCCACGGGAGACTGGGAGTGGCAACAATGAGCAGTTCTTC. It codes for CASSPRETGSGNNEQFF.

This clonotype was seen only a few times. This chain uses TRBV20-1 with TRBJ2-2; 9 nucleotides agree with TRBD1. The trim removed 4 bases at V and 4 bases at J, leaving 10 bases unmatched. The CDR3 has 16 amino acids. Germline assignment: CDR1 DFQATT and CDR2 SNEGSKA (reference sequence). This CDR3 is CSATTGGQHFTGELFF. The CDR3 DNA reads TGCAGTGCTACTACAGGGGGCCAACATTTCACCGGGGAGCTGTTTTTT.

This clonotype appeared many times. The rearrangement links TRBV9 to TRBJ2-4; 9 bases align to TRBD1. The CDR3 loop spans 15 amino acids. Unmatched junction bases numbered 10, after V lost 4 bases and J lost 8 bases. CDR1 SGDLS and CDR2 YYNGEE come from the germline V gene. CDR3 coding DNA: TGTGCCAGCAGCCCTCGACAGGGGGTAGGAGACATTCAGTACTTC. This translates into CASSPRQGVGDIQYF.

This clonotype has just a few counts. The rearrangement links TRBV28 to TRBJ2-3; perhaps TRBD1 as D (6 bases). This CDR3 is built from 17 residues. V gave up 2 bases and J gave up 2 bases, with 17 bases separating them. Germline V gene data show CDR1 as MDHEN and CDR2 as SYDVKM. The CDR3 protein is CASSLTDRGGDTDTQYF. The CDR3 nucleotides read TGTGCCAGCAGTTTAACGGACAGAGGAGGAGACACAGATACGCAGTATTTT.

The chain recombines TRBV19 with TRBJ2-5; 8 positions agree with TRBD1. V lost 4 bases, J lost 5 bases, and 6 bases stayed unmatched. This CDR3 spans 14 amino acids. CDR1 is LNHDA, CDR2 SQIVND, per germline (reference sequence). The CDR3 region is CASSRGTGPETQYF. CDR3 nucleotides: TGTGCCAGTAGTAGAGGGACAGGCCCCGAGACCCAGTACTTC.

This chain connects TRBV19 to TRBJ1-5; D unresolved. The germline CDR1 and CDR2 sequences are LNHDA and SQIVND (reference sequence). The CDR3 is 15 amino acids. The V and J ends lost 3 bases and 1 base respectively, with 10 bases between them. CDR3 sequence: CASSISSRSNQPQHF. The CDR3 coding sequence is TGTGCCAGTAGTATTTCCTCAAGGAGCAATCAGCCCCAGCATTTT.

This chain links TRBV4-1 with TRBJ1-2; D unresolved. Germline V gives CDR1 MGHRA, CDR2 YSYEKL. The CDR3 is made up of 12 amino acids. Trimming pared 1 base from V and 8 bases from J, leaving 8 bases between. In nucleotides, the CDR3 is TGCGCCAGCAGCCAAGCTTCGCGAGGCTACACCTTC. This gives the protein CASSQASRGYTF.

This clonotype was counted a few times. The chain uses TRBV20-1 and TRBJ2-5; D gene unclear. Looked up from germline, CDR1 is DFQATT and CDR2 is SNEGSKA (reference sequence). The V and J ends lost 0 bases and 5 bases respectively, with 19 bases between them. The CDR3 consists of 16 residues. The CDR3 reads CSARDRDPALGETQYF. CDR3 sequence (DNA): TGCAGTGCTAGAGATCGAGATCCCGCCTTGGGGGAGACCCAGTACTTC.

This clonotype has only a few counts. The V and J genes are TRBV5-1 and TRBJ2-5; 8 bases align to TRBD1. Losses at the gene ends were 4 bases for V and 4 bases for J; bases not matched to a gene: 12. The CDR3 consists of 16 residues. Per germline, CDR1 SGHRS and CDR2 YFSETQ. The CDR3 bases are TGCGCCAGCAGCAGGACCGGGACAGGCCGCTCAGAGACCCAGTACTTC. Its translation is CASSRTGTGRSETQYF.

This clonotype was seen once. This chain links TRBV5-1 with TRBJ2-1; D gene unclear. CDR3 length equals 14 residues. Germline V gene data show CDR1 as SGHRS and CDR2 as YFSETQ. V was trimmed by 0 bases and J by 7 bases, leaving 11 bases between them. DNA of the CDR3: TGCGCCAGCAGCTTGGGCTCCCAGGCTAATGAGCAGTTCTTC. It codes for CASSLGSQANEQFF.

There are a few counts of this clonotype. V usage is TRBV18 and J usage is TRBJ2-1; 12 bases map to TRBD2. The germline gives CDR1 KGHSH, CDR2 LQKENI. J gave up 6 bases and V 6 bases, and 6 bases lay outside the gene matches. This CDR3 has 15 amino acids. Here the CDR3 reads CASSRTSGVSNEQFF. DNA of the CDR3: TGTGCCAGCTCGCGGACTAGCGGGGTTAGCAATGAGCAGTTCTTC. The full variable domain, rest sourced from reference TRBV18 and TRBJ2-1, is NAGVMQNPRHLVRRRGQEARLRCSPMKGHSHVYWYRQLPEEGLKFMVYLQKENIIDESGMPKERFSAEFPKEGPSILRIQQVVRGDSAAYFCASSRTSGVSNEQFFGPGTRLTVL.

The chain employs TRBV27 and TRBJ2-7; D might be TRBD1 or TRBD2, each matching 5 bases. Per germline, CDR1 MNHEY and CDR2 SMNVEV (reference sequence). V was clipped by 5 bases and J by 4 bases, with 15 bases between them. The CDR3 length is 14 residues. The CDR3 loop reads CASSEGPQIYEQYF. CDR3 sequence (DNA): TGTGCCAGCAGTGAGGGGCCCCAGATTTACGAGCAGTACTTC.

The V gene is TRBV12-3 or TRBV12-4, the J gene TRBJ2-6; D gene unclear. The CDR3 runs 16 residues. V lost 7 bases to trimming and J lost 0 bases, with 13 bases between them. The CDR3 region has the DNA TGTGCCAGCACCTTAGACGGATACTCTGGGGCCAACGTCCTGACTTTC. The encoded protein is CASTLDGYSGANVLTF.